Listed below are T cell receptor beta chains from one sample, sequenced in a study of human T cells and chemical hapten exposure. TCRdb analysed the RACE reads with MiXCR anew, one entry per CDR3 protein. The data show 150,000 to 200,000 distinct CDR3 sequences, about 14% seen once. This specimen consisted of whole blood, obtained in connection with sensitization to the hapten diphenylcyclopropenone (DPC). The origin of the receptors is a woman younger than 45 with alopecia areata. Some clones in this sample may be carry-over from other donors' samples. The CDR3 runs from the conserved cysteine through the conserved F or W. The D gene is left open where the match is weak. Part of the rows lack a size; the others show once, few, many or a class for expanded clones.

CDR3aa: CASSATGGLGGELFF
CDR3nt: TGTGCCAGCAGTGCCACAGGGGGCCTTGGCGGGGAGCTGTTTTTT
d_gene: TRBD1
j_gene: TRBJ2-2
v_gene: TRBV28
abundance: few

CDR3aa: CSARPGKAMNTEAFF
CDR3nt: TGCAGTGCTAGGCCTGGAAAGGCTATGAACACTGAAGCTTTCTTT
d_gene: NA
j_gene: TRBJ1-1
v_gene: TRBV20-1
abundance: NA

CDR3aa: CSAMRNTEAFF
CDR3nt: TGCAGTGCTATGAGGAACACTGAAGCTTTCTTT
d_gene: NA
j_gene: TRBJ1-1
v_gene: TRBV20-1
abundance: NA

CDR3aa: CSVAYNEQFF
CDR3nt: TGCAGCGTCGCTTACAATGAGCAGTTCTTC
d_gene: NA
j_gene: TRBJ2-1
v_gene: TRBV29-1
abundance: NA

CDR3aa: CASSLLTGVTYNEQFF
CDR3nt: TGTGCCAGCAGCCTTCTGACAGGGGTCACCTACAATGAGCAGTTCTTC
d_gene: TRBD1
j_gene: TRBJ2-1
v_gene: TRBV12-3/TRBV12-4
abundance: once

CDR3aa: CASSAQRSGYEQYF
CDR3nt: TGTGCCAGCAGTGCCCAGCGGAGCGGCTACGAGCAGTACTTC
d_gene: NA
j_gene: TRBJ2-7
v_gene: TRBV6-1
abundance: NA

CDR3aa: CSARLEQGDYGYTF
CDR3nt: TGCAGTGCTAGACTGGAACAGGGTGACTATGGCTACACCTTC
d_gene: NA
j_gene: TRBJ1-2
v_gene: TRBV20-1
abundance: many

CDR3aa: CASSSPGQGRGYGYTF
CDR3nt: TGTGCCAGCAGTTCCCCGGGACAGGGACGCGGCTATGGCTACACCTTC
d_gene: TRBD1
j_gene: TRBJ1-2
v_gene: TRBV6-5
abundance: few

CDR3aa: CASSESGSASYEQYF
CDR3nt: TGCGCCAGCAGTGAGTCTGGCTCCGCTTCCTACGAGCAGTACTTC
d_gene: NA
j_gene: TRBJ2-7
v_gene: TRBV10-2
abundance: NA

CDR3aa: CSVERLAGGMYEQYF
CDR3nt: TGCAGCGTTGAACGACTGGCAGGGGGCATGTACGAGCAGTACTTC
d_gene: TRBD1
j_gene: TRBJ2-7
v_gene: TRBV29-1
abundance: NA

CDR3aa: CASSEPQGRTEAFF
CDR3nt: TGCGCCAGCAGTGAGCCACAGGGCAGAACTGAAGCTTTCTTT
d_gene: NA
j_gene: TRBJ1-1
v_gene: TRBV10-2
abundance: NA

CDR3aa: CASSIVGGNTGELFF
CDR3nt: TGTGCCAGTAGTATAGTTGGAGGGAACACCGGGGAGCTGTTTTTT
d_gene: NA
j_gene: TRBJ2-2
v_gene: TRBV19
abundance: NA

CDR3aa: CASSWGQEGTIYF
CDR3nt: TGTGCCAGCAGCTGGGGACAGGAGGGAACCATATATTTT
d_gene: TRBD1
j_gene: TRBJ1-3
v_gene: TRBV11-2
abundance: few

CDR3aa: CASSLGTDNSPLHF
CDR3nt: TGTGCCAGCAGTTTAGGGACAGATAATTCACCCCTCCACTTT
d_gene: NA
j_gene: TRBJ1-6
v_gene: TRBV12-3/TRBV12-4
abundance: many

CDR3aa: CASSKELAPPGDTQYF
CDR3nt: TGTGCCAGCAGCAAGGAACTAGCACCCCCGGGAGATACGCAGTATTTT
d_gene: NA
j_gene: TRBJ2-3
v_gene: TRBV7-9
abundance: few

CDR3aa: CASSVSGTLGTEAFF
CDR3nt: TGTGCCAGCAGCGTCTCAGGGACGTTAGGCACTGAAGCTTTCTTT
d_gene: NA
j_gene: TRBJ1-1
v_gene: TRBV9
abundance: few

CDR3aa: CASRTSGEEETQYF
CDR3nt: TGTGCCAGCAGGACTAGCGGGGAAGAAGAGACCCAGTACTTC
d_gene: TRBD2
j_gene: TRBJ2-5
v_gene: TRBV5-4
abundance: few

CDR3aa: CASSQDGGGNSPLHF
CDR3nt: TGTGCCAGCAGCCAAGATGGAGGGGGCAATTCACCCCTCCACTTT
d_gene: TRBD1
j_gene: TRBJ1-6
v_gene: TRBV14
abundance: many

CDR3aa: CASSLMGMSETQYF
CDR3nt: TGTGCCAGCAGCTTAATGGGGATGAGCGAGACCCAGTACTTC
d_gene: NA
j_gene: TRBJ2-5
v_gene: TRBV7-2
abundance: few

CDR3aa: CASSLTASSYNEQFF
CDR3nt: TGTGCCAGCAGCTTAACGGCTAGCTCCTACAATGAGCAGTTCTTC
d_gene: NA
j_gene: TRBJ2-1
v_gene: TRBV13
abundance: NA

CDR3aa: CASSYRGGNQPQHF
CDR3nt: TGTGCCAGCAGTTACAGGGGAGGCAATCAGCCCCAGCATTTT
d_gene: NA
j_gene: TRBJ1-5
v_gene: TRBV6-2/TRBV6-3
abundance: few

CDR3aa: CAIKSQGTGYTF
CDR3nt: TGTGCCATCAAATCCCAAGGGACCGGCTACACCTTC
d_gene: NA
j_gene: TRBJ1-2
v_gene: TRBV10-3
abundance: NA

CDR3aa: CASSGTGAEQYF
CDR3nt: TGTGCCAGCAGCGGGACAGGGGCCGAGCAGTACTTC
d_gene: TRBD1
j_gene: TRBJ2-7
v_gene: TRBV7-9
abundance: few

CDR3aa: CASSEGLAVSTDTQYF
CDR3nt: TGTGCCAGCAGTGAAGGACTAGCGGTCAGCACAGATACGCAGTATTTT
d_gene: TRBD2
j_gene: TRBJ2-3
v_gene: TRBV27
abundance: NA

CDR3aa: CAWRNGGQETQYF
CDR3nt: TGTGCCTGGAGGAATGGAGGTCAAGAGACCCAGTACTTC
d_gene: NA
j_gene: TRBJ2-5
v_gene: TRBV30
abundance: NA

CDR3aa: CATSQGDRNTGELFF
CDR3nt: TGTGCCACTTCGCAGGGGGATCGAAACACCGGGGAGCTGTTTTTT
d_gene: TRBD1
j_gene: TRBJ2-2
v_gene: TRBV30
abundance: NA

CDR3aa: CASSRVTGAQETQYF
CDR3nt: TGTGCCAGCAGCAGAGTCACAGGAGCCCAAGAGACCCAGTACTTC
d_gene: NA
j_gene: TRBJ2-5
v_gene: TRBV7-8
abundance: many

CDR3aa: CSARDGSTGAFF
CDR3nt: TGCAGTGCTAGAGATGGGTCCACGGGGGCTTTCTTT
d_gene: NA
j_gene: TRBJ1-1
v_gene: TRBV20-1
abundance: few

CDR3aa: CASSRDSSYGYTF
CDR3nt: TGCGCCAGCAGCCGGGACAGCAGTTATGGCTACACCTTC
d_gene: TRBD1
j_gene: TRBJ1-2
v_gene: TRBV5-1
abundance: few

CDR3aa: CSARDPSGGLTDTQYF
CDR3nt: TGCAGTGCTAGAGATCCCAGCGGGGGGCTCACAGATACGCAGTATTTT
d_gene: TRBD2
j_gene: TRBJ2-3
v_gene: TRBV20-1
abundance: few

CDR3aa: CASREGLNTEAFF
CDR3nt: TGTGCCAGCAGAGAGGGCCTGAACACTGAAGCTTTCTTT
d_gene: NA
j_gene: TRBJ1-1
v_gene: TRBV12-3/TRBV12-4
abundance: few

CDR3aa: CATSRDRSSSGYTF
CDR3nt: TGTGCCACCAGCAGAGATCGGTCATCTTCTGGCTACACCTTC
d_gene: NA
j_gene: TRBJ1-2
v_gene: TRBV15
abundance: once

CDR3aa: CASSVVGDGPGELFF
CDR3nt: TGTGCCAGCAGCGTAGTGGGAGACGGTCCCGGGGAGCTGTTTTTT
d_gene: NA
j_gene: TRBJ2-2
v_gene: TRBV9
abundance: few

CDR3aa: CASSLNSNSPLHF
CDR3nt: TGTGCCAGCAGTTTGAACAGTAATTCACCCCTCCACTTT
d_gene: NA
j_gene: TRBJ1-6
v_gene: TRBV12-3/TRBV12-4
abundance: few

CDR3aa: CASSSGTGVEQYF
CDR3nt: TGTGCCAGCAGCTCCGGGACAGGGGTCGAGCAGTACTTC
d_gene: TRBD1
j_gene: TRBJ2-7
v_gene: TRBV3-1
abundance: NA

CDR3aa: CASSWSWGNEQFF
CDR3nt: TGTGCCAGCAGTTGGTCCTGGGGCAATGAGCAGTTCTTC
d_gene: NA
j_gene: TRBJ2-1
v_gene: TRBV12-3/TRBV12-4
abundance: NA

CDR3aa: CASSHLTGGEQYF
CDR3nt: TGTGCCAGCAGCCATCTCACAGGGGGCGAGCAGTACTTC
d_gene: TRBD1
j_gene: TRBJ2-7
v_gene: TRBV3-1
abundance: NA

CDR3aa: CASSTGTGTRYTF
CDR3nt: TGTGCCAGCAGTACCGGGACAGGGACCCGCTACACCTTC
d_gene: TRBD1
j_gene: TRBJ1-2
v_gene: TRBV2
abundance: NA

CDR3aa: CASSYGGIYGYTF
CDR3nt: TGTGCCAGCAGTTACGGCGGGATCTATGGCTACACCTTC
d_gene: NA
j_gene: TRBJ1-2
v_gene: TRBV6-5
abundance: few

CDR3aa: CASSQGGNVRDEQYF
CDR3nt: TGCGCCAGCAGCCAAGGGGGTAACGTGAGGGACGAGCAGTACTTC
d_gene: NA
j_gene: TRBJ2-7
v_gene: TRBV4-3
abundance: NA

CDR3aa: CASSPNRARSYNSPLHF
CDR3nt: TGTGCCAGCTCACCTAACAGGGCTCGCTCCTATAATTCACCCCTCCACTTT
d_gene: NA
j_gene: TRBJ1-6
v_gene: TRBV18
abundance: NA

CDR3aa: CAWKRTSGLTDTQYF
CDR3nt: TGTGCCTGGAAGCGAACTAGCGGCCTCACAGATACGCAGTATTTT
d_gene: TRBD2
j_gene: TRBJ2-3
v_gene: TRBV30
abundance: NA

CDR3aa: CASSSTRRNTEAFF
CDR3nt: TGTGCCAGCAGCTCCACCAGACGGAACACTGAAGCTTTCTTT
d_gene: NA
j_gene: TRBJ1-1
v_gene: TRBV7-8
abundance: few

CDR3aa: CASSLPLTSGDEQYF
CDR3nt: TGCGCCAGCAGCTTGCCTCTGACTAGCGGGGACGAGCAGTACTTC
d_gene: TRBD2
j_gene: TRBJ2-7
v_gene: TRBV5-1
abundance: NA

CDR3aa: CSAKSEGEQYF
CDR3nt: TGCAGTGCCAAATCGGAAGGCGAGCAGTACTTC
d_gene: NA
j_gene: TRBJ2-7
v_gene: TRBV20-1
abundance: few

CDR3aa: CASSLFEGVYNEQFF
CDR3nt: TGTGCCAGCAGTTTATTCGAGGGAGTCTACAATGAGCAGTTCTTC
d_gene: NA
j_gene: TRBJ2-1
v_gene: TRBV27
abundance: few

CDR3aa: CASSRDSNTGELFF
CDR3nt: TGTGCCAGCAGCCGGGACTCTAACACCGGGGAGCTGTTTTTT
d_gene: NA
j_gene: TRBJ2-2
v_gene: TRBV7-3
abundance: few

CDR3aa: CASSLFVPAGGLRYNEQFF
CDR3nt: TGTGCCAGCAGCTTATTCGTGCCAGCGGGAGGCCTTCGTTACAATGAGCAGTTCTTC
d_gene: TRBD2
j_gene: TRBJ2-1
v_gene: TRBV7-6
abundance: NA

CDR3aa: CASSRTRGSSYNEQFF
CDR3nt: TGTGCCAGCAGCCGTACGCGGGGCAGCTCCTACAATGAGCAGTTCTTC
d_gene: NA
j_gene: TRBJ2-1
v_gene: TRBV6-1
abundance: few

CDR3aa: CASSPDGFYGYTF
CDR3nt: TGTGCCAGCAGCCCGGACGGCTTCTATGGCTACACCTTC
d_gene: NA
j_gene: TRBJ1-2
v_gene: TRBV5-6
abundance: NA